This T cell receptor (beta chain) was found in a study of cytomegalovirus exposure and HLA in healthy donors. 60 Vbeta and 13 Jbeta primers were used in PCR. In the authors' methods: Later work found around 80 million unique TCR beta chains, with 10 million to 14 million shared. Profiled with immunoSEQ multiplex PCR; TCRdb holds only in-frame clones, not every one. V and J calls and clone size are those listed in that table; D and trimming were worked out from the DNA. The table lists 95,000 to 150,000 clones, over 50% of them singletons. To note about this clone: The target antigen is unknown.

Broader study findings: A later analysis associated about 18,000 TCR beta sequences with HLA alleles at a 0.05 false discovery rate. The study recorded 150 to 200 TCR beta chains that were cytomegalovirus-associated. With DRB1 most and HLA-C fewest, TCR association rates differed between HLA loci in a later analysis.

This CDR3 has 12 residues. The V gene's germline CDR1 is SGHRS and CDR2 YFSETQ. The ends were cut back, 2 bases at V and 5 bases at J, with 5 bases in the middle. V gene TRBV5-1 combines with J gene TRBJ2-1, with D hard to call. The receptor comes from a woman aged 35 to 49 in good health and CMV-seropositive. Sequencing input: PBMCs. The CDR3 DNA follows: TGCGCCAGCAGCTTAGGAGACAATGAGCAGTTCTTC. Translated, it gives CASSLGDNEQFF.